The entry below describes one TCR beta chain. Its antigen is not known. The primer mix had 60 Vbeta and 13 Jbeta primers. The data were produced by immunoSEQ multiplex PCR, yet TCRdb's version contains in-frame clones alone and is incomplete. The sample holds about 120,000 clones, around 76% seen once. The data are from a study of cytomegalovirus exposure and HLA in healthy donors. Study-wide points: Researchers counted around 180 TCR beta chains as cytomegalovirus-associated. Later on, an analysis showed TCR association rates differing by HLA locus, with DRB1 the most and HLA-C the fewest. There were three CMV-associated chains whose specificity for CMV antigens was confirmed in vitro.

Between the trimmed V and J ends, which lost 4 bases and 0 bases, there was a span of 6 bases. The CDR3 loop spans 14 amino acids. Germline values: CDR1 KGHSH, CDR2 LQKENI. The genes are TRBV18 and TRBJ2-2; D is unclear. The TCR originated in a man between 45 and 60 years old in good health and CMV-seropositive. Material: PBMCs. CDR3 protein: CASSQQSNTGELFF. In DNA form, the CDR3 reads TGTGCCAGCTCACAACAGTCGAACACCGGGGAGCTGTTTTTT.